This T cell receptor beta chain was sequenced in a study of T cell changes during pregnancy in multiple sclerosis. The CDR3 has 14 amino acids. CDR1 and CDR2 (germline): SNHLY, FYNNEI. The V gene end was trimmed by 6 bases and the J gene end by 1 base; junction bases not matched to a gene: 5. The data were produced by immunoSEQ multiplex PCR, yet TCRdb's version contains in-frame clones alone and is incomplete. The sample lists over 50,000 clones, 85% to 90% occurring once. The TCR was taken from a female donor in good health, enrolled as a control in a pregnancy study. The J gene is TRBJ2-7, the V gene TRBV2, with 8 bases lining up with TRBD1. Sequenced here: peripheral blood, sampled in the first trimester of pregnancy. The CDR3 is CASRDRTGSYEQYF. In DNA form, the CDR3 reads TGTGCCAGCAGGGACCGGACAGGGTCCTACGAGCAGTACTTC. Combining the CDR3 with reference TRBV2 and TRBJ2-7 gives the whole variable domain EPEVTQTPSHQVTQMGQEVILRCVPISNHLYFYWYRQILGQKVEFLVSFYNNEISEKSEIFDDQFSVERPDGSNFTLKIRSTKLEDSAMYFCASRDRTGSYEQYFGPGTRLTVT.